This TCR beta chain was profiled in a study of OX40 agonist ivuxolimab in advanced cancers. Only in-frame clones appear in the TCRdb table, and some are missing; sequencing was by immunoSEQ multiplex PCR. In the table there are just under 65,000 clones, roughly 86% of which are singletons. Germline values: CDR1 GTSNPN, CDR2 SVGIG (reference sequence). CDR3 size: 15 residues. The TCR sequence derives from an adult with an advanced solid tumor such as melanoma, head and neck, liver or kidney cancer. V usage is TRBV30 and J usage is TRBJ2-5, with D perhaps matching TRBD1 or TRBD2 (5 bases each). TRBJ2-7 explains the end of the DNA better; the J call may be wrong. The sample here was CD4+ or CD8+ T cells sorted from blood, taken in a trial of the OX40 agonist ivuxolimab. Written as DNA, the CDR3 is TGTGCCTGGAGTGTCCGCCATGGGACGGCGACCGAGCAGTACTTC. Translated: CAWSVRHGTATEQYF.